The next 15 T cell receptor beta chains were all read from a single sample in a study of blood T cell repertoires in COVID-19. The repertoire was sequenced with immunoSEQ multiplex PCR; TCRdb's copy has only in-frame clones and lacks some. Of roughly 100,000 clones listed, about 91% were seen once; the top ten hold approximately 6%. The sequenced sample was peripheral blood. These receptors all come from a human donor in a cohort sampled during active COVID-19.

The chain uses TRBV6-5 and TRBJ1-1, with D possibly being TRBD1 (5 bases). The germline V gene has CDR1 MNHEY and CDR2 SVGAGI. This CDR3 is built from 14 residues. Trimming took 2 bases from V and 4 from J, leaving 11 bases between them. The CDR3 region has the DNA TGTGCCAGCAGTTACGGACAAGGGTCCACTGAAGCTTTCTTT. This translates into CASSYGQGSTEAFF.

In its sample, this clone was seen once. The chain is built from TRBV12-5 and TRBJ1-1, with a tentative D call TRBD1 (5 bases). CDR3 size: 16 residues. Trimming removed 0 bases from V and 2 bases from J, with 13 bases in between. The germline CDR1 and CDR2 sequences are LGHNT and FRNRAP. This CDR3 reads CASGLVLGRGNTEAFF. Written as DNA, the CDR3 is TGTGCTAGTGGTTTGGTACTAGGGAGGGGAAACACTGAAGCTTTCTTT.

The V call is TRBV6-5, the J call TRBJ2-7; 7 bases map to TRBD2. Germline loops: CDR1 MNHEY, CDR2 SVGAGI. This CDR3 has 14 residues. Trimming at V came to 1 base and at J to 0 bases, leaving 0 bases not matched to a gene. This chain's CDR3 is CASSYWGGSYEQYF. DNA for the CDR3: TGTGCCAGCAGTTACTGGGGGGGCTCCTACGAGCAGTACTTC.

The V gene is TRBV7-9, the J gene TRBJ2-7; 7 bases map to TRBD1. V lost 5 bases to trimming and J lost 1 base; unmatched junction nucleotides: 11. Germline V gene sequence: CDR1 SEHNR, CDR2 FQNEAQ (reference sequence). CDR3 length: 16 residues. This chain's CDR3 is CASSPRGSGASYEQYF. The CDR3 DNA reads TGTGCCAGCAGCCCCAGGGGGAGCGGAGCATCCTACGAGCAGTACTTC.

The gene calls are TRBV7-9 and TRBJ2-1; D possibly corresponds to TRBD2 (5 bases). Germline assignment: CDR1 SEHNR and CDR2 FQNEAQ (reference sequence). V was clipped by 1 base and J by 8 bases, with 24 bases between them. The CDR3 runs 18 residues. CDR3 region: CASSLGGYSGIATDEQFF. The CDR3 bases are TGTGCCAGCAGCTTAGGAGGCTACTCCGGGATAGCCACCGATGAGCAGTTCTTC.

The chain is built from TRBV7-2 and TRBJ2-7; D perhaps matches TRBD2 (6 bases). Trimming removed 4 bases at V and 2 bases at J, with 12 bases between. CDR1 is SGHTA and CDR2 is FQGNSA in the germline V gene. The CDR3 extends over 14 amino acids. This CDR3 is CASSSGTWTYEQYF. The CDR3 DNA reads TGTGCCAGCAGCTCCGGGACTTGGACCTACGAGCAGTACTTC.

The chain links TRBV4-2 to TRBJ1-1; no clear D gene. From germline, CDR1 is LGHNA and CDR2 YNFKEQ. The CDR3 loop spans 13 amino acids. Trimming took off 3 bases at V and 3 bases at J, with 8 bases between the two ends. Here the CDR3 reads CASSHPSDTEAFF. CDR3 sequence (DNA): TGTGCCAGCAGCCACCCCTCTGACACTGAAGCTTTCTTT.

The J gene is TRBJ2-1, the V gene TRBV6-5, with D tentatively TRBD2 (5 bases). The germline V gene encodes CDR1 MNHEY and CDR2 SVGAGI. The CDR3 length is 12 residues. The V end was cut by 6 bases, the J end by 10 bases, with 13 bases between. CDR3 in amino acids: CASRLLTGEQFF. Written as DNA, the CDR3 is TGTGCCAGCAGACTCCTCACGGGGGAGCAGTTCTTC.

This chain joins TRBV9 and TRBJ2-7, with 7 bases aligning to TRBD1. The CDR3 totals 17 residues. The ends lost 5 bases at V and 6 bases at J; junction bases unmatched: 20. CDR1 is SGDLS, CDR2 YYNGEE, per germline. The CDR3 coding sequence is TGTGCCAGCAGTCAAAGCACCCCAGGACAGGTTTTATCCGAGCAGTACTTC. It is translated as CASSQSTPGQVLSEQYF.

This clone was detected a few times. This chain uses TRBV4-1 with TRBJ2-7; D may be TRBD1 (5 bases). V shed 4 bases and J shed 2 bases, with 9 bases lying between them. Per germline, CDR1 MGHRA and CDR2 YSYEKL. The CDR3 consists of 13 residues. CDR3 nucleotides: TGCGCCAGCAGCCCGGACATAGCCTACGAGCAGTACTTC. It codes for CASSPDIAYEQYF.

This sequence joins TRBV15 and TRBJ1-6; TRBD1 aligns across 7 bases. Germline V gene sequence: CDR1 LNHNV, CDR2 YYDKDF (reference sequence). The CDR3 length is 16 residues. V lost 5 bases to trimming and J lost 8 bases; unmatched junction nucleotides: 12. The CDR3 is CATSGRQGFRDSPLHF. CDR3 nucleotide sequence: TGTGCCACCAGCGGCAGACAGGGATTTAGGGATTCACCCCTCCACTTT.

The chain uses TRBV15 and TRBJ1-5; 7 positions match TRBD1. The CDR3 contains 13 residues. Germline CDR1 LNHNV, CDR2 YYDKDF (reference sequence). The junction had 4 bases not matched to a gene; V was cut back by 8 bases and J by 3 bases. The CDR3, as DNA: TGTGCCACCTACGGACAGGACAATCAGCCCCAGCATTTT. Translated: CATYGQDNQPQHF. The whole variable domain, remainder taken from reference TRBV15 and TRBJ1-5, is DAMVIQNPRYQVTQFGKPVTLSCSQTLNHNVMYWYQQKSSQAPKLLFHYYDKDFNNEADTPDNFQSRRPNTSFCFLDIRSPGLGDTAMYLCATYGQDNQPQHFGDGTRLSIL.

V usage is TRBV19 and J usage is TRBJ1-3; D call uncertain. The ends were cut back, 6 bases at V and 3 bases at J, with 9 bases in the middle. Germline V lookup: CDR1 LNHDA, CDR2 SQIVND (reference sequence). The CDR3 runs 13 residues. This CDR3 is CASSNTLGNTIYF. In DNA, the CDR3 is TGTGCCAGTAGCAACACCCTTGGAAACACCATATATTTT.

The chain uses TRBV10-1 and TRBJ2-7; 7 bases agree with TRBD1. CDR1 WNHNN and CDR2 SYGVQD come from the germline V gene (reference sequence). J lost 5 bases, V lost 9 bases, and 4 bases had no gene match. The length of the CDR3 is 11 residues. The CDR3 loop is CARQGIHEQYF. CDR3 in DNA: TGCGCCAGACAGGGGATCCACGAGCAGTACTTC.

The genes are TRBV19 and TRBJ2-1, with D perhaps TRBD2 (5 bases). This CDR3 comprises 15 residues. V lost 3 bases, J lost 0 bases, and 9 bases lay in between. Germline V gene lookup returns CDR1 LNHDA and CDR2 SQIVND (reference sequence). CDR3 coding DNA: TGTGCCAGTAGTATCGGCGGAGGCTCCTACAATGAGCAGTTCTTC. This gives the protein CASSIGGGSYNEQFF.